Listed below are T cell receptor beta chains from one sample, sequenced in a study of blood T cell repertoires in COVID-19. Method: immunoSEQ multiplex PCR; TCRdb's copy keeps in-frame clones and lacks some. The profile shows 210,000 or so clones, approximately 88% of them singletons. Sequenced: peripheral blood. The receptors were gathered from a man between 40 and 49 years old with acute or convalescent COVID-19. Each CDR3 is given without its conserved first and last residue.

V gene: TRBV5-1; CDR3 protein: ASSEDSGYT
V gene: TRBV6-5; CDR3 protein: ASNPDRGYSYGYT
V gene: TRBV28; CDR3 protein: ASSLPGLGGANGYT
V gene: TRBV5-1; CDR3 protein: ASSLLEGINSPLH
V gene: TRBV4-2; CDR3 protein: ASSFGGAANTEAF
V gene: TRBV13; CDR3 protein: ASSLGQAGGYNEQF
V gene: TRBV27; CDR3 protein: ASSRTTGFGEKLF
V gene: TRBV5-4; CDR3 protein: ASSLAGANVLT
V gene: TRBV30; CDR3 protein: AWGPAGQETQY
V gene: TRBV10-1; CDR3 protein: ASSRTTPGELF
V gene: TRBV5-1; CDR3 protein: ASSLGQGDRPQH
V gene: TRBV5-5; CDR3 protein: ASSPASPTGASPLH
V gene: TRBV6-5; CDR3 protein: ASIISSHTEAF
V gene: TRBV4-3; CDR3 protein: ASSQDRGTGELF
V gene: TRBV10-3; CDR3 protein: AISDRGQGRQTQY
V gene: TRBV5-1; CDR3 protein: ASSLRRGASTDTQY
V gene: TRBV18; CDR3 protein: ASSPNRGHEQY
V gene: TRBV25-1; CDR3 protein: ASSDVDRAGSPLH
V gene: TRBV27; CDR3 protein: ASSGDGDNSYNEQF
V gene: TRBV18; CDR3 protein: ASSPNTGGIAGELF
V gene: TRBV5-6; CDR3 protein: ASSHELAGNNEQF
V gene: TRBV9; CDR3 protein: ASSADKETQY
V gene: TRBV4-1; CDR3 protein: ASSQIASGWNEQF
V gene: TRBV12-5; CDR3 protein: ASGLVEGENTEAF
V gene: TRBV7-3; CDR3 protein: ASSPFPASSYNEQF
V gene: TRBV9; CDR3 protein: ASSSRRTGSTDTQY
V gene: TRBV6-5; CDR3 protein: ASSPSGDTGELF
V gene: TRBV4-2; CDR3 protein: ASSQESAGTRGFGGTQY
V gene: TRBV7-9; CDR3 protein: ASSSPSGGGTEAF
V gene: TRBV11-3; CDR3 protein: ASSLGGVTGELF
V gene: TRBV6-1; CDR3 protein: ASSERVSIVQDTEAF
V gene: TRBV2; CDR3 protein: ASSAGSGQGDYEQY
V gene: TRBV9; CDR3 protein: ASSGRPGQGFIFGGDTEAF
V gene: TRBV11-2; CDR3 protein: ASSLDPGRYGYT
V gene: TRBV12-3/TRBV12-4; CDR3 protein: ASSPWDNFQY
V gene: TRBV9; CDR3 protein: ASSDRENTEAF
V gene: TRBV5-5; CDR3 protein: ASSLYEGTEAF
V gene: TRBV4-1; CDR3 protein: ASSDRAQETQY
V gene: TRBV7-2; CDR3 protein: ASSFQGQGAPGYT
V gene: TRBV19; CDR3 protein: ASRPPGGRSYEQY
V gene: TRBV24-1; CDR3 protein: ATRPNTGELF
V gene: TRBV6-4; CDR3 protein: ASRPKSVGGVIGFTEAF